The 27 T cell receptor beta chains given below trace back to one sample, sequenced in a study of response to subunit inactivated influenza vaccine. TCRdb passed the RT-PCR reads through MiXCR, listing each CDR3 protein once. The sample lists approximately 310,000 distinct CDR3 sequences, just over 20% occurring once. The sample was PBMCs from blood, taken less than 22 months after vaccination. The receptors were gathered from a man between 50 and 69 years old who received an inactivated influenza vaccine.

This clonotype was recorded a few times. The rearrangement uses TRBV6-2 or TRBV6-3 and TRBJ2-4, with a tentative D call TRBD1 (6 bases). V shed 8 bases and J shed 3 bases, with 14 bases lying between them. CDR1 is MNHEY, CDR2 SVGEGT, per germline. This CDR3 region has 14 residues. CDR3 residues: CASATGLDKNIQYF. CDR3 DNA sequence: TGTGCCAGCGCAACAGGGTTGGACAAAAACATTCAGTACTTC.

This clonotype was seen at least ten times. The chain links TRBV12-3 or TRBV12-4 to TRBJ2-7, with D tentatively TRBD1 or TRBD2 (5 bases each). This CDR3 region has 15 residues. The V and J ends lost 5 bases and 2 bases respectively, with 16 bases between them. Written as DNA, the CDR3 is TGTGCCAGCAGTAACCGATCGGGACGAACCTACGAGCAGTACTTC. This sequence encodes CASSNRSGRTYEQYF.

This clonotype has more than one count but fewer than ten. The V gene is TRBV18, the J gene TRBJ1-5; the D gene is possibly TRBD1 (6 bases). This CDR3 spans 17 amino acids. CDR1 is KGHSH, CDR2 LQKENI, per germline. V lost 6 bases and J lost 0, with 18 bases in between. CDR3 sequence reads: CASSRLRDTLSNQPQHF. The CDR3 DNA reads TGTGCCAGCTCCCGGCTCCGGGACACCCTTAGCAATCAGCCCCAGCATTTT.

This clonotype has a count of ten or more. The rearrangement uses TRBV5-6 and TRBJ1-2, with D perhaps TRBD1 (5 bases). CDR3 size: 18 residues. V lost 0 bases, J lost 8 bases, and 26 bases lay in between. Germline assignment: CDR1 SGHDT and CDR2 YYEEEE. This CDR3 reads CASSLAPTGTFLSQGYTF. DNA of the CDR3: TGTGCCAGCAGCTTGGCACCAACCGGGACCTTCCTCAGTCAGGGCTACACCTTC.

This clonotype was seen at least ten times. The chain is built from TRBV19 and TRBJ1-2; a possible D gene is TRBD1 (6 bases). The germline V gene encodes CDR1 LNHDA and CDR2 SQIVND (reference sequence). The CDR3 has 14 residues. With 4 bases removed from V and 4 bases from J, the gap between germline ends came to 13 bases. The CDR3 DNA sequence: TGTGCCAGTAGTACAGGACAGATCCTCTATGGCTACACCTTC. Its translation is CASSTGQILYGYTF. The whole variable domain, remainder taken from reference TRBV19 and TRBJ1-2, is DGGITQSPKYLFRKEGQNVTLSCEQNLNHDAMYWYRQDPGQGLRLIYYSQIVNDFQKGDIAEGYSVSREKKESFPLTVTSAQKNPTAFYLCASSTGQILYGYTFGSGTRLTVV.

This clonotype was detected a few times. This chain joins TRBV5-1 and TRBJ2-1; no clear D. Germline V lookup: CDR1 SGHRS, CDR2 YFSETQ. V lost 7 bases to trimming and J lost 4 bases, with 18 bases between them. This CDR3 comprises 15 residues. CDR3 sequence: CASSSTASSYNEQFF. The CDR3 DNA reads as TGCGCCAGCTCCTCGACCGCATCTTCTTACAATGAGCAGTTCTTC.

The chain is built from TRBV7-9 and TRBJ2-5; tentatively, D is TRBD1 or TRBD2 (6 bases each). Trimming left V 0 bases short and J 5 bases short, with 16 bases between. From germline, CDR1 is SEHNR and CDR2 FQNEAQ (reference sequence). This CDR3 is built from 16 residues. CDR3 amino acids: CASSLASGARGETQYF. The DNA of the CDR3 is TGTGCCAGCAGCTTAGCGTCGGGGGCCCGAGGGGAGACCCAGTACTTC. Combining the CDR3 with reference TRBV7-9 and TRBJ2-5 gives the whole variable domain DTGVSQNPRHKITKRGQNVTFRCDPISEHNRLYWYRQTLGQGPEFLTYFQNEAQLEKSRLLSDRFSAERPKGSFSTLEIQRTEQGDSAMYLCASSLASGARGETQYFGPGTRLLVL.

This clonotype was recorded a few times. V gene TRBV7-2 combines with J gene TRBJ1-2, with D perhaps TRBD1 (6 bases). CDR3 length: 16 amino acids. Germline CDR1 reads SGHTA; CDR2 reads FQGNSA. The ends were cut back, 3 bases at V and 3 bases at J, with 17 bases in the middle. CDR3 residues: CASSFQGLGGHYGYTF. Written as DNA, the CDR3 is TGTGCCAGCAGCTTCCAGGGGCTCGGGGGGCACTATGGCTACACCTTC.

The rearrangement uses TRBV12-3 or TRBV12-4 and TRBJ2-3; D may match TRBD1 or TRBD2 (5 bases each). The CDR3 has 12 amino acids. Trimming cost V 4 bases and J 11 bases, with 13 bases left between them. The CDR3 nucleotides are TGTGCCAGCAGTTCCCAGGGACCTGGGCAGTATTTT. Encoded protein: CASSSQGPGQYF.

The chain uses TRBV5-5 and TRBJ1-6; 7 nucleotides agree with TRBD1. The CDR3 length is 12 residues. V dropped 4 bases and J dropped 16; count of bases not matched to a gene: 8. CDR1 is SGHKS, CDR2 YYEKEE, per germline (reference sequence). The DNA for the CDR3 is TGTGCCAGCAGCGACAGGGATCTTGCACTCCACTTT. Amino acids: CASSDRDLALHF.

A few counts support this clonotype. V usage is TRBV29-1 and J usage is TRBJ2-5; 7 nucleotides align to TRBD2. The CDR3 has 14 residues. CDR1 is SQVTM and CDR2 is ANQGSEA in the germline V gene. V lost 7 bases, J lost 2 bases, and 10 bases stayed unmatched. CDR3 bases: TGCAGCGGAGGAGCGGGGAATCTACAAGAGACCCAGTACTTC. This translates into CSGGAGNLQETQYF.

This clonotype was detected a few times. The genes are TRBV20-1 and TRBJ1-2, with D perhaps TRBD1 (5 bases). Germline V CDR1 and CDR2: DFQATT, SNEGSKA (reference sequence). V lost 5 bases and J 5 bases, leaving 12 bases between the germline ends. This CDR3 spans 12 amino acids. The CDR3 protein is CSADRGPYGYTF. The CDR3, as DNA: TGCAGTGCTGACCGGGGACCTTATGGCTACACCTTC.

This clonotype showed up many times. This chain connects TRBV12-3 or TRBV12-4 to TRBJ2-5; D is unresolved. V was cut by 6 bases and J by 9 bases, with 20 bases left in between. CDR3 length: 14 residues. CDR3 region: CASSSGPQGLAQYF. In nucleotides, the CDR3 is TGTGCCAGCAGCTCCGGCCCTCAAGGGTTGGCCCAGTACTTC.

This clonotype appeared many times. Written as DNA, the CDR3 is TGTGCCAGCAGCTGGGGGGGTCAGCCCCAGCATTTT. Protein product: CASSWGGQPQHF. The rearrangement links TRBV7-2 to TRBJ1-5, with D tentatively TRBD1 (5 bases). Deletions cut 4 bases from V and 6 bases from J, with 7 bases between. This CDR3 is 12 amino acids long. Per germline, CDR1 SGHTA and CDR2 FQGNSA.

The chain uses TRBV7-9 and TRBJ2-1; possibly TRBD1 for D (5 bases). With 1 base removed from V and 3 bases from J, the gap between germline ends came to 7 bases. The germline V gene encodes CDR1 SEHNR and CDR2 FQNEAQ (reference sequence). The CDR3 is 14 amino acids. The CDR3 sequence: CASSLGGNYNEQFF. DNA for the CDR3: TGTGCCAGCAGCTTAGGGGGCAACTACAATGAGCAGTTCTTC.

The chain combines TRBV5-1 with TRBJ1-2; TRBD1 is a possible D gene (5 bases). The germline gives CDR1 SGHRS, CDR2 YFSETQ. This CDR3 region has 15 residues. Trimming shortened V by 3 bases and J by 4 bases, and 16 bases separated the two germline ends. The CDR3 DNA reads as TGCGCCAGCAGCTCGGGGACTCCGAACCCCTATGGCTACACCTTC. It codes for CASSSGTPNPYGYTF.

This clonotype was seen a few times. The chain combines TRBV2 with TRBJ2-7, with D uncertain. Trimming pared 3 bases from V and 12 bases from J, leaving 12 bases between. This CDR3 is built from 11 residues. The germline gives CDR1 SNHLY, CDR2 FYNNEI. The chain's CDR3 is CASSEGSRGYF. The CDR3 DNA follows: TGTGCCAGCAGTGAGGGGTCCCGCGGGTACTTC.

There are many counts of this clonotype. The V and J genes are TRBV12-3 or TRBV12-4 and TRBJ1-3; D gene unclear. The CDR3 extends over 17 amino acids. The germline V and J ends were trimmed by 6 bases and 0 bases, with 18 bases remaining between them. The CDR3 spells CASRPYVGRISGNTIYF. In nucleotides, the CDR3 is TGTGCCAGCAGGCCCTATGTCGGACGCATCTCTGGAAACACCATATATTTT.

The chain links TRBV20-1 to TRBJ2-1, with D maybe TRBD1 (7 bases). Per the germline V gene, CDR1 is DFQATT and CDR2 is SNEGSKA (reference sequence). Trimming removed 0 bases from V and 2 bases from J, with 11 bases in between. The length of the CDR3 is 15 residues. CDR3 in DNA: TGCAGTGCTAGAGAGGCAGGGGGGACCTACAATGAGCAGTTCTTC. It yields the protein CSAREAGGTYNEQFF.

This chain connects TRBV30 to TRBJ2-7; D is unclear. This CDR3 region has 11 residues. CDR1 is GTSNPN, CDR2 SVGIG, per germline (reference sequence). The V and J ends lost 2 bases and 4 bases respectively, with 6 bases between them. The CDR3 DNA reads TGTGCCTGGAGTATAGTTTACGAGCAGTACTTC. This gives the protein CAWSIVYEQYF. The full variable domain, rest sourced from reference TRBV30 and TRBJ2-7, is SQTIHQWPATLVQPVGSPLSLECTVEGTSNPNLYWYRQAAGRGLQLLFYSVGIGQISSEVPQNLSASRPQDRQFILSSKKLLLSDSGFYLCAWSIVYEQYFGPGTRLTVT.

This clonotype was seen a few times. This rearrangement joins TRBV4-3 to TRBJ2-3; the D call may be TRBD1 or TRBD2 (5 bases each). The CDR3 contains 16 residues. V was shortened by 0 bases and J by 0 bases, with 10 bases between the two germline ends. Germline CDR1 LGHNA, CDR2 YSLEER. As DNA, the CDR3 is TGCGCCAGCAGCCAAGATTGGTGGGGGAGCACAGATACGCAGTATTTT. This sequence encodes CASSQDWWGSTDTQYF.

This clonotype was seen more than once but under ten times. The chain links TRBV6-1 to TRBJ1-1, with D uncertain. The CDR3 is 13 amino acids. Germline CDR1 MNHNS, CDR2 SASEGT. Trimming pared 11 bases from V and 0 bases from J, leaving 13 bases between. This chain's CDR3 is CASLMAVNTEAFF. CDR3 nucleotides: TGTGCCTCCCTCATGGCGGTGAACACTGAAGCTTTCTTT.

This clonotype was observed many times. CDR3 sequence reads: CASSQDSSPVEQFF. In DNA form, the CDR3 reads TGCGCCAGCAGCCAAGATTCCTCCCCCGTGGAGCAGTTCTTC. The chain employs TRBV4-3 and TRBJ2-1; D uncertain. V lost 0 bases to trimming and J lost 10 bases, with 13 bases between them. Germline CDR1 and CDR2: LGHNA and YSLEER. The CDR3 totals 14 residues.

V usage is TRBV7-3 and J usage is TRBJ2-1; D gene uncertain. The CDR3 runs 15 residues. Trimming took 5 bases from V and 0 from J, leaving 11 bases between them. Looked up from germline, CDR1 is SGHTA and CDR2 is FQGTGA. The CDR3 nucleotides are TGTGCCAGCAGCCCCGACCGATTCTCCTACAATGAGCAGTTCTTC. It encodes CASSPDRFSYNEQFF.

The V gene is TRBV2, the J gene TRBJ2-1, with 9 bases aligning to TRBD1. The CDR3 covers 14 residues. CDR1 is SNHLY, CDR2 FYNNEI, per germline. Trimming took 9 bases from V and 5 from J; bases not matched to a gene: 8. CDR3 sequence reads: CASKPGTGNNEQFF. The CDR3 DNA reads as TGTGCCAGTAAACCCGGGACAGGGAACAATGAGCAGTTCTTC.

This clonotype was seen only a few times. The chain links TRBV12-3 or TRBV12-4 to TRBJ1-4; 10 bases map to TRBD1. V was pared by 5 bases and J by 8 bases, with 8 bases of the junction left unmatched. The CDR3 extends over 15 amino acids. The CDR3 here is CASSRTGGWEEKLFF. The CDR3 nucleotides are TGTGCCAGCAGTCGGACAGGGGGATGGGAAGAAAAACTGTTTTTT.

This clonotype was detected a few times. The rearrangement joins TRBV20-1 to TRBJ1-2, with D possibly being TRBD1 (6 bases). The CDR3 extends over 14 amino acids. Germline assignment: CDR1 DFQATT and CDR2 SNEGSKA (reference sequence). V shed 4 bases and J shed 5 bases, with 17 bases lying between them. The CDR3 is CSATYTGLRYGYTF. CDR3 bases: TGCAGTGCTACTTACACAGGGTTACGGTATGGCTACACCTTC.